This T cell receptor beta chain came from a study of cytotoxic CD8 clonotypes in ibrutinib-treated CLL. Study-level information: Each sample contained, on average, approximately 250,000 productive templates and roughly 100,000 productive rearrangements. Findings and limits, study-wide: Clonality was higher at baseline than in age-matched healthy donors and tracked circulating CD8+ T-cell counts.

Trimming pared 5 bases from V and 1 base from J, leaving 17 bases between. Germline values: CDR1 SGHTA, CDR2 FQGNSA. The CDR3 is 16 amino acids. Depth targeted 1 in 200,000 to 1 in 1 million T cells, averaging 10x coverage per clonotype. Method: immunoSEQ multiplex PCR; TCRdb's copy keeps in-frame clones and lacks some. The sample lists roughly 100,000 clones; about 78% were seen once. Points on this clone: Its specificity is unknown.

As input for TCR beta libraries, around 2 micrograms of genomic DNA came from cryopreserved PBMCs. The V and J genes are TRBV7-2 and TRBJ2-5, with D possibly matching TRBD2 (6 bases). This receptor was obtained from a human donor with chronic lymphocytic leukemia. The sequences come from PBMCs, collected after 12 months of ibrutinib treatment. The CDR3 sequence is CASSLGGRRIQETQYF. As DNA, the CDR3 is TGTGCCAGCAGCCTCGGAGGGAGGCGCATCCAAGAGACCCAGTACTTC.